Sequencing of this T cell receptor (beta chain) was carried out in a study of T cell responses to AZD1222 COVID-19 vaccine. The repertoire was sequenced with immunoSEQ multiplex PCR; TCRdb's copy has only in-frame clones and lacks some. This sample has 250,000 to 300,000 clones, with almost 95% found just once. Whole-study results and caveats: CD4 TCRs covered the whole spike, strongest at regions 160-218 and 743-854. Possibly, clonal diversity was underestimated; donors were largely white British and included more females. Rises in breadth and depth of Spike-specific TCRs came after two AZD1222 doses. Variant regions that are unmutated are reportedly the target of nearly half of spike-specific TCRs.

V was trimmed by 3 bases and J by 9 bases, leaving 15 bases between them. Looked up from germline, CDR1 is KGHSH and CDR2 is LQKENI. The CDR3 runs 13 residues. Concerning this clone: The antigen remains undetermined.

The clonotype was recovered from an adult who received the AZD1222 COVID-19 vaccine. This chain links TRBV18 with TRBJ2-7; D possibly matches TRBD1 or TRBD2 (5 bases each). The sample here was peripheral blood, taken 28 days after the second AZD1222 dose. CDR3 in amino acids: CASSPGTVRWQYF. CDR3 nucleotide sequence: TGTGCCAGCTCACCGGGGACGGTACGTTGGCAGTACTTC.